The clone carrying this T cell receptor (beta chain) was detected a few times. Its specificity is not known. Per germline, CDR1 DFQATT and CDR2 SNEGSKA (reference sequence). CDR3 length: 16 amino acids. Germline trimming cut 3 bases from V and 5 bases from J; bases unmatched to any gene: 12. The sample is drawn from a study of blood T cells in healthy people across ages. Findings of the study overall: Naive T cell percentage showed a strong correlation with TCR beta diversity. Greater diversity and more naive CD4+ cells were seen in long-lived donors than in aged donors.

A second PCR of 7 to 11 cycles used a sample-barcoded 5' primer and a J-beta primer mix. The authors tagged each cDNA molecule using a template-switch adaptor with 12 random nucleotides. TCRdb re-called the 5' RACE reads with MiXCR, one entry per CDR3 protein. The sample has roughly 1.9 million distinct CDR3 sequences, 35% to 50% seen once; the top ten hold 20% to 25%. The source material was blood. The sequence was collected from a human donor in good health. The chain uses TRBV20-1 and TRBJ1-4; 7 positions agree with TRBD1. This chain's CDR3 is CSASRDTGALNEKLFF. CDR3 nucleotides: TGCAGTGCTAGCCGTGATACAGGGGCACTAAATGAAAAACTGTTTTTT.